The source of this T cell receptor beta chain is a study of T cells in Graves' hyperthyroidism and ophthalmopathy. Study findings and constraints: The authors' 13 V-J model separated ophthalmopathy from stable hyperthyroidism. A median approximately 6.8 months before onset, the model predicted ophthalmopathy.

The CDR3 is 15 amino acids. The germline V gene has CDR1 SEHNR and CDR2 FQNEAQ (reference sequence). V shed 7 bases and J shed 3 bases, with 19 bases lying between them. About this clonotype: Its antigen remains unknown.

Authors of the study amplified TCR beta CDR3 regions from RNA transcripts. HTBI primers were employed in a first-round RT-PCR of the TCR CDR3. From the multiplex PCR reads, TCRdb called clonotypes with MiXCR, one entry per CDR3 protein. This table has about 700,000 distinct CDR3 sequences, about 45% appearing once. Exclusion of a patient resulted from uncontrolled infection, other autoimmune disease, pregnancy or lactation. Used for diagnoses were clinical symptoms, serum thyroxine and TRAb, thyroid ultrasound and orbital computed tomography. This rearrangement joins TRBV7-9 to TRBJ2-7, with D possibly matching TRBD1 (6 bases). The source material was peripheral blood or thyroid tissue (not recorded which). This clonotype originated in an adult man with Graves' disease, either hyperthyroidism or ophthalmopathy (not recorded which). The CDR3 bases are TGTGCCAGCACCCACTCTCTTTCAGGGGACTACGAGCAGTACTTC. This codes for CASTHSLSGDYEQYF.